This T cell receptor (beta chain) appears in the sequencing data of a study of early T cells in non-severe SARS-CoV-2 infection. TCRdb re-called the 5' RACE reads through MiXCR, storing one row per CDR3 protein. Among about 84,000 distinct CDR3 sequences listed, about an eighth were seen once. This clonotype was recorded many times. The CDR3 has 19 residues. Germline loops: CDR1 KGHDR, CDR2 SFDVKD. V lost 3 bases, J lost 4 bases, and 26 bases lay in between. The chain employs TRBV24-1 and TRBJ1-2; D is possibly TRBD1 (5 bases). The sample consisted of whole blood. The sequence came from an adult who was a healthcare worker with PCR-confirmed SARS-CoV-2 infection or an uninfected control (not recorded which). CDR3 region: CATSDKIRKSRDGTYGYTF. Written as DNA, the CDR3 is TGTGCCACCAGTGATAAAATCAGGAAATCCCGGGACGGAACCTATGGCTACACCTTC.